Below are 7 T cell receptor beta chains sequenced from a single sample in a study of T cell responses to AZD1222 COVID-19 vaccine. The data were produced by immunoSEQ multiplex PCR, yet TCRdb's version contains in-frame clones alone and is incomplete. The sample lists 80,000 or so clones, more than 90% occurring once. The sample consisted of peripheral blood, taken on day 0 of AZD1222 vaccination. All receptors derive from an adult in good health.

V and J are TRBV11-2 and TRBJ2-1; possible D gene TRBD2, 5 bases. The CDR3 is 13 residues long. V shed 5 bases and J shed 6 bases, with 11 bases lying between them. Germline CDR1 reads SGHAT; CDR2 reads FQNNGV. The CDR3 DNA sequence: TGTGCCAGCAGCCCCGGGGTAGCCAATGAGCAGTTCTTC. This encodes CASSPGVANEQFF.

The rearrangement links TRBV12-5 to TRBJ1-6, with D unresolved. V dropped 6 bases and J dropped 9 bases, with 9 bases sitting between them. The CDR3 is 12 residues long. CDR1 is LGHNT, CDR2 FRNRAP, per germline. The chain's CDR3 is CASGAPISPLHF. The DNA for the CDR3 is TGTGCTAGTGGCGCCCCAATTTCACCCCTCCACTTT.

The table lists this clone with a count of one. The chain links TRBV6-2 or TRBV6-3 to TRBJ2-7; D ambiguous. From germline, CDR1 is MNHEY and CDR2 SVGEGT. Trimming cost V 5 bases and J 3 bases, with 8 bases left between them. The CDR3 extends over 12 amino acids. The CDR3 nucleotides read TGTGCCAGCAGTGGTCTCCTCTACGAGCAGTACTTC. Encoded protein: CASSGLLYEQYF.

This clone was seen more than once but under ten times. The chain joins TRBV7-2 to TRBJ1-2, with 7 nucleotides matching TRBD1. Germline-derived CDR1 and CDR2 are SGHTA and FQGNSA. The V gene end was trimmed by 4 bases and the J gene end by 3 bases; junction bases not matched to a gene: 2. The length of the CDR3 is 13 residues. CDR3 loop: CASSYTGDYGYTF. Written as DNA, the CDR3 is TGTGCCAGCAGCTACACAGGGGACTATGGCTACACCTTC.

V gene TRBV21-1 combines with J gene TRBJ1-5; the DNA was not compared with TRBD1, the D call given in the table. TRBV21-1 is a documented pseudogene. The CDR3 is 15 amino acids. CDR3 amino acids: CASWTGAWSNQPQHF. CDR3 sequence (DNA): TGTGCCAGCTGGACAGGGGCGTGGAGCAATCAGCCCCAGCATTTT.

The genes are TRBV7-2 and TRBJ2-3; 7 nucleotides match TRBD1. Germline V gene lookup returns CDR1 SGHTA and CDR2 FQGNSA. The CDR3 is 15 amino acids. V lost 8 bases, J lost 0 bases, and 8 bases stayed unmatched. The CDR3 DNA sequence: TGTGCCAGCGTCCCGGACAGGTGGAGCACAGATACGCAGTATTTT. It yields the protein CASVPDRWSTDTQYF.

This clone showed up just once. J is TRBJ2-2 and V is TRBV14; D gene unclear. The CDR3 runs 16 residues. V lost 2 bases to trimming and J lost 4 bases, with 14 bases between them. Germline assignment: CDR1 SGHDN and CDR2 FVKESK. CDR3 residues: CASSQSPDPFTGELFF. The CDR3 DNA reads as TGTGCCAGCAGCCAATCACCGGATCCTTTCACCGGGGAGCTGTTTTTT.